This T cell receptor beta chain was found in a study of PD-1 blockade in mismatch repair-deficient tumors. At the level of the study: Patients had approximately 11 mismatch repair-deficient cancer types and were previously treated and progressing.

Documented time point: roughly 10-day in vitro stimulation with candidate neoantigen peptide 3. A roughly ten-day in vitro culture was run per each of about seven reactive peptides. Clones were sequenced by immunoSEQ multiplex PCR, and TCRdb holds only the in-frame ones, with some missing. Found here are 10,000 or so clones, about 89% of them singletons; the top ten hold around 8.9%. Turning to this clone: Its target is not known.

Germline-derived CDR1 and CDR2 are SGHVS and FNYEAQ. The length of the CDR3 is 13 residues. After removal of 5 bases from V and 7 bases from J, the junction contained 4 bases not matched to a gene. V gene TRBV7-6 combines with J gene TRBJ1-1; 10 positions match TRBD1. This clonotype was sampled from an adult with mismatch repair-deficient cancer. The material sequenced was cells cultured in vitro, taken from a patient treated with pembrolizumab. CDR3 DNA sequence: TGTGCCAGCAGCACGGGACAGGGGAGTGAAGCTTTCTTT. It is translated as CASSTGQGSEAFF.